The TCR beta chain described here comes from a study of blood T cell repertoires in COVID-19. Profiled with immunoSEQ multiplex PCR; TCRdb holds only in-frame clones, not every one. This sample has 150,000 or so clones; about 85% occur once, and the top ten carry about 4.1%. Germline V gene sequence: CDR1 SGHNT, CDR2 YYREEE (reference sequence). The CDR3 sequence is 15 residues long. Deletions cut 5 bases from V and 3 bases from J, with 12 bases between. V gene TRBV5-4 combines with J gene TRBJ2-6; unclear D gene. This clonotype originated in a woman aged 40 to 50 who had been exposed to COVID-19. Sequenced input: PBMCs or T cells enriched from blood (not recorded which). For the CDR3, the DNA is TGTGCCAGCAGTCTGAGCCCTGATGGGGCCAACGTCCTGACTTTC. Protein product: CASSLSPDGANVLTF. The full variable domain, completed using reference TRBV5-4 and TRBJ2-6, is ETGVTQSPTHLIKTRGQQVTLRCSSQSGHNTVSWYQQALGQGPQFIFQYYREEENGRGNFPPRFSGLQFPNYSSELNVNALELDDSALYLCASSLSPDGANVLTFGAGSRLTVL.